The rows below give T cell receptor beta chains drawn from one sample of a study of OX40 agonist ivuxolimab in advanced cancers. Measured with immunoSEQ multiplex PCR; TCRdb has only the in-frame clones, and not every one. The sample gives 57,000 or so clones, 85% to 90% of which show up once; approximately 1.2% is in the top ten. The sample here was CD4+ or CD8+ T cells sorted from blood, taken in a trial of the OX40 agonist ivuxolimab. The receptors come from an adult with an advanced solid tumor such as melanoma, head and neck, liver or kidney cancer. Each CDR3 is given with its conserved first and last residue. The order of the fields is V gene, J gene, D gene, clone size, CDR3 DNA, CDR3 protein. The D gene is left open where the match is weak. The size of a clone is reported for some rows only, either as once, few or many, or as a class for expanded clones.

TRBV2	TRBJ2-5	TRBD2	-	TGTGCCAGCAGGGCTGGGACTAGCGGCCAAGAGACCCAGTACTTC	CASRAGTSGQETQYF
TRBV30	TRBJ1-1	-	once	TGTGCCTGGAGGGGGGGGGTTGAAGCTTTCTTT	CAWRGGVEAFF
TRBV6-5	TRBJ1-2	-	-	TGTGCCAGCAGTTCCATCAGTCGGCAGGGTGTGGGCTACACCTTC	CASSSISRQGVGYTF
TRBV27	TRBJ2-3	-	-	TGTGCCAGCAAAAGGGGTCAGAACACAGATACGCAGTATTTT	CASKRGQNTDTQYF
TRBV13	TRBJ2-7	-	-	TGTGCCAGCAGCCCCCCCACTAGGGGGAGCTCCTACGAGCAGTACTTC	CASSPPTRGSSYEQYF
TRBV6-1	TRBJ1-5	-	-	TGTGCCAGCAGTGATGGGCGAGGTAATCAGCCCCAGCATTTT	CASSDGRGNQPQHF
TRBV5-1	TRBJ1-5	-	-	TGCGCCAGCAGCTTGCTCCCACTTGCAGGGATCCCCCTTTCGCGGGACAATCAGCCCCAGCATTTT	CASSLLPLAGIPLSRDNQPQHF
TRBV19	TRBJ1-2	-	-	TGTGCCAGTAGTATAGGCAGGGTTCGGGCTAACTATGGCTACACCTTC	CASSIGRVRANYGYTF
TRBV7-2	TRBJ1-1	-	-	TGTGCCAGCAGCCCCAAGGGGGGGAACACTGAAGCTTTCTTT	CASSPKGGNTEAFF
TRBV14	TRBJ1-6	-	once	TGTGCCAGCAGCCGCCTGGACAGTGGGAATTCACCCCTCCACTTT	CASSRLDSGNSPLHF
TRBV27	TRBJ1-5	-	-	TGTGCCAGCAGTTTATCGGGACATATCAATCAGCCCCAGCATTTT	CASSLSGHINQPQHF
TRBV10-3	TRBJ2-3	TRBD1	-	TGTGCCATCAGTGGGGACAGGCCCACAGATACGCAGTATTTT	CAISGDRPTDTQYF
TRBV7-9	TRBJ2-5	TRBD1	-	TGTGCCAGCAGCCCGGGACAGTTGCAAGAGACCCAGTACTTC	CASSPGQLQETQYF
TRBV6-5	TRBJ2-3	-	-	TGTGCCAGCGGGGGTACAGCGCTTACGCAGTATTTT	CASGGTALTQYF
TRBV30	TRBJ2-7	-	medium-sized	TGTGCCTGGAGTCTGACAGGATACGAGCAGTACTTC	CAWSLTGYEQYF
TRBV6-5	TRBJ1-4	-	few	TGTGCCAGCAGTTACTCGAGCAGGGGTACTGAAAAACTGTTTTTT	CASSYSSRGTEKLFF
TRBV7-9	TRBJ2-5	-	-	TGTGCCAGCAGTCCGACAGGGACTCTCAACCTCCAAGAGACCCAGTACTTC	CASSPTGTLNLQETQYF
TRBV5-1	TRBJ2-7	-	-	TGCGCCAGCAGCTTAAGCGACCCATACGACGAGCAGTACTTC	CASSLSDPYDEQYF
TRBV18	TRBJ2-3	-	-	TGTGCCAGCTCACCGCGGGGGCCCGGGGATTTGGATACGCAGTATTTT	CASSPRGPGDLDTQYF
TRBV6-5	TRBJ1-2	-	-	TGTGCCAGCAGTTATGAATACAGTAACTATGGCTACACCTTC	CASSYEYSNYGYTF
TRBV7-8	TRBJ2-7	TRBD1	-	TGTGCCAGCAGCCCGGTCGCTTCCGGGACAGGGTTCCACGAGCAGTACTTC	CASSPVASGTGFHEQYF
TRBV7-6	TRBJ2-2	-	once	TGTGCCAGCAGCTTTGGCGGGGCGAACACCGGGGAGCTGTTTTTT	CASSFGGANTGELFF
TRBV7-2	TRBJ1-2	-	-	TGTGCCAGCAGCTCTACGGACAGATCCCTGACGGGTGGCTACACCTTC	CASSSTDRSLTGGYTF